The clone carrying this T cell receptor beta chain has a count of ten or more. The antigen remains unidentified. The data derive from a study of early T cells in non-severe SARS-CoV-2 infection. Study summary: Chains were unpaired, as sequencing was done on bulk RNA from unsorted whole blood. Findings and caveats of the study: Database matching using VDJdb favored anti-spike CD8 responses, with private and CD4 specificities left missing.

cDNA molecules, individually, were tagged with unique molecular identifiers. TCRdb processed the 5' RACE reads anew with MiXCR; each CDR3 protein has one entry. The sample has about 25,000 distinct CDR3 sequences, roughly 4.4% seen once. V lost 3 bases and J lost 4, with 9 bases in between. CDR1 DFQATT and CDR2 SNEGSKA come from the germline V gene (reference sequence). This CDR3 contains 12 residues. Input material: whole blood. The TCR sequence derives from an adult who was a healthcare worker with PCR-confirmed SARS-CoV-2 infection or an uninfected control (not recorded which). The V gene is TRBV20-1, the J gene TRBJ2-5, with no clear D. In DNA form, the CDR3 reads TGCAGTGCTAGTGCACCGACAGAGACCCAGTACTTC. Amino acid sequence: CSASAPTETQYF.